This T cell receptor beta chain was retrieved from a study of shared clonotypes between healthy human individuals. Study-wide background: Researchers assigned three CD4 naive, three CD4 memory, two CD8 naive and one CD8 memory plate to each donor.

This CDR3 is built from 16 residues. Germline assignment: CDR1 SGHAT and CDR2 FQNNGV. V lost 0 bases and J 2 bases, leaving 14 bases between the germline ends. With regard to this clone: The target antigen is unknown.

Splitting the CD4+ cells yielded a CD45RA+ naive subset and a CD45RA-negative memory subset. Researchers divided each subset's genomic DNA evenly across several immunoSEQ plates. Generated by immunoSEQ multiplex PCR, the TCRdb table keeps only in-frame clones and is missing some. The data contain 950,000 to 1,300,000 clones, more than 65% of them singletons. Broader study findings: Estimated richness values were generally larger in naive subsets than in memory subsets.

This clonotype was obtained from a man younger than 30 in good health. The sequencing input was memory CD4+ T cells sorted from blood. Subset in this sample: CD45RA-negative fraction. The chain uses TRBV11-2 and TRBJ2-7; no clear D gene. This chain's CDR3 is CASSLDPSLRAYEQYF. CDR3 bases: TGTGCCAGCAGCTTAGACCCCAGCTTACGAGCCTACGAGCAGTACTTC.